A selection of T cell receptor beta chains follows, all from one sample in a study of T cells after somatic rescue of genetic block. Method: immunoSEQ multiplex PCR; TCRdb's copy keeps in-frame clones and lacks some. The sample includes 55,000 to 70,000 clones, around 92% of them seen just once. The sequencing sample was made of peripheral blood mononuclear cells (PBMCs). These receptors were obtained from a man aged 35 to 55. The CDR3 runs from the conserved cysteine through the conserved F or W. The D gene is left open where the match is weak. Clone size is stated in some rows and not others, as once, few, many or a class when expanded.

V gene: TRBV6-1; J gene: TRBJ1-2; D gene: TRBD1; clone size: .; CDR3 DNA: TGTGCCAGCAGTACGACAGGGCATTATGGCTACACCTTC; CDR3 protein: CASSTTGHYGYTF
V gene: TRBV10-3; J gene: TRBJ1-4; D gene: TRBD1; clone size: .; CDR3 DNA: TGTGCCATCCACAGGGGAACTAATGAAAAACTGTTTTTT; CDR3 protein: CAIHRGTNEKLFF
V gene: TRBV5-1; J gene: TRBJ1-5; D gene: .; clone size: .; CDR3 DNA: TGCGCCAGCAGCTTGGGCTCCGGAGCCAGCAATCAGCCCCAGCATTTT; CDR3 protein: CASSLGSGASNQPQHF
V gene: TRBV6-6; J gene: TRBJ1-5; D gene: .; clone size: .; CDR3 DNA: TGTGCCAGCAGTTACTTCGATAATCAGCCCCAGCATTTT; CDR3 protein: CASSYFDNQPQHF
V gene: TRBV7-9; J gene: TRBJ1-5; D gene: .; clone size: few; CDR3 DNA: TGTGCCAGCAGCTTAGGGACATCCTCTAATCAGCCCCAGCATTTT; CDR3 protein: CASSLGTSSNQPQHF
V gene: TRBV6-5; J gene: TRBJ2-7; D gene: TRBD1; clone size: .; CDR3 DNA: TGTGCCAGCAGTTACTCGAACAGGGGGGTTTACGAGCAGTACTTC; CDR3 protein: CASSYSNRGVYEQYF
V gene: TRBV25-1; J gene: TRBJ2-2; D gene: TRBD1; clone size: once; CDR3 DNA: TGTGCCAGCAGTGATCTCGGGACAGGGAATACCGGGGAGCTGTTTTTT; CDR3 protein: CASSDLGTGNTGELFF
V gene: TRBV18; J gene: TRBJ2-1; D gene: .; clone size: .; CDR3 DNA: TGTGCCAGCACCACTTCATTAGGTGAGCAGTTCTTC; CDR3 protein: CASTTSLGEQFF
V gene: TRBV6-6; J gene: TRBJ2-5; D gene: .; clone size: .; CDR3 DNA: TGTGCCAGCAGTTACGGCGCCGGGACTGGTGAAGAGACCCAGTACTTC; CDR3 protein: CASSYGAGTGEETQYF
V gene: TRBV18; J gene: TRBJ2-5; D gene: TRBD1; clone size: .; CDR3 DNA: TGTGCCAGCTCACCATCAGGGGGAACGGAGACCCAGTACTTC; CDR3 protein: CASSPSGGTETQYF
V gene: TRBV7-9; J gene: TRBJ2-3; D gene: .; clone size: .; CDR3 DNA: TGTGCCAGCAGCTTAGGGGGGGCCCCCACAGATACGCAGTATTTT; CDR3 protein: CASSLGGAPTDTQYF
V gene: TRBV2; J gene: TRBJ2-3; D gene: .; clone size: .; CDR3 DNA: TGTGCCAGCAGTGTCGAGGGAAGGGGCACAGATACGCAGTATTTT; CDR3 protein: CASSVEGRGTDTQYF
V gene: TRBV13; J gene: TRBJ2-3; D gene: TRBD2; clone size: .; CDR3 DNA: TGTGCCAGCAGCTTAGGACTAGCGGGGACCACAGATACGCAGTATTTT; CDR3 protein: CASSLGLAGTTDTQYF
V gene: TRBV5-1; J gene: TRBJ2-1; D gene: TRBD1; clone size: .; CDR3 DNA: TGCGCCAGCAGCTTGGTGGGGACAGGGGTCAATGAGCAGTTCTTC; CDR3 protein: CASSLVGTGVNEQFF
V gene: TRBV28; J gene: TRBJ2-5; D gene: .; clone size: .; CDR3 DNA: TGTGCCAGCAGTTTATATCTCGCGTCCCAAGAGACCCAGTACTTC; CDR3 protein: CASSLYLASQETQYF
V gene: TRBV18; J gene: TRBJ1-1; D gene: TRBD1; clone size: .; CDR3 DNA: TGTGCCAGCTCACGTAGTGGGACAGGGGGTGCGAACACTGAAGCTTTCTTT; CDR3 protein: CASSRSGTGGANTEAFF
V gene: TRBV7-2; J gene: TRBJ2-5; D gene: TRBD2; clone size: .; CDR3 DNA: TGTGCCAGCAGCTTAGGCGGACTAGCGGGAGTAGAGACCCAGTACTTC; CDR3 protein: CASSLGGLAGVETQYF
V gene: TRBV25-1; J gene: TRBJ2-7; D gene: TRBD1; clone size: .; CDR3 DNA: TGTGCCAGCAGTGACCCCGGGACAGGGCCCTACGAGCAGTACTTC; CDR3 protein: CASSDPGTGPYEQYF
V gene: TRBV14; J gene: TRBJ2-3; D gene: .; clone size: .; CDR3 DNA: TGTGCCAGCAGCTCCCTGGGCGGGATAACTAGCACAGATACGCAGTATTTT; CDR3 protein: CASSSLGGITSTDTQYF
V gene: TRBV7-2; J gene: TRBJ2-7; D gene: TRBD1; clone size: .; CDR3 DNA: TGTGCCAGCAGCTACGACAGGGGTTACGAGCAGTACTTC; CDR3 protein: CASSYDRGYEQYF
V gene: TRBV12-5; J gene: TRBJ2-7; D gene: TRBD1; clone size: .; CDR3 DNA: TGTGCTAGTGGTTTGGGACAGGGCCTTTACGAGCAGTACTTC; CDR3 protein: CASGLGQGLYEQYF
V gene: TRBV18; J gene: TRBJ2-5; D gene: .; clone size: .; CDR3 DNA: TGTGCCAGCTCACCCCCGGAGGGTGGAGAGACCCAGTACTTC; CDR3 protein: CASSPPEGGETQYF
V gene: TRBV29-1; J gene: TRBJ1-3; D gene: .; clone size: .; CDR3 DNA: TGCAGCGTTGTTTCTGGAAACACCATATATTTT; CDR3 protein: CSVVSGNTIYF
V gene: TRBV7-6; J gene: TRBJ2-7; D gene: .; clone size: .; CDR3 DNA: TGTGCCAGCAGCTTAGCGACGGGCCAGTTCTTACCCTACGAGCAGTACTTC; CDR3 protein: CASSLATGQFLPYEQYF
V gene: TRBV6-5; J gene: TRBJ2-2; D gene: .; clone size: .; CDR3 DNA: TGTGCCAGCAGTGGCTCCCCCACCGGGGAGCTGTTTTTT; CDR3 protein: CASSGSPTGELFF
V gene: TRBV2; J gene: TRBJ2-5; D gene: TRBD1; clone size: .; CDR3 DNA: TGTGCCAGCAGTGGGCAGGGGGTTGGAGAGACCCAGTACTTC; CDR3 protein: CASSGQGVGETQYF
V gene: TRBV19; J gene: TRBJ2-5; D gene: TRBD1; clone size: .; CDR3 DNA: TGTGCCAGTACCGACAGGGGTGAGACCCAGTACTTC; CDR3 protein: CASTDRGETQYF
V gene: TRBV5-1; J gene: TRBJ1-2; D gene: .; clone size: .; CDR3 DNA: TGCGCCAGCAGCTTGGCTGCAGGGCTCCCTGGCTACACCTTC; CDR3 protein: CASSLAAGLPGYTF
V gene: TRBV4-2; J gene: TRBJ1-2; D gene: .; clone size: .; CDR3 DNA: TGTGCCAGCAGCCAACAGGGGAATAACTATGGCTACACCTTC; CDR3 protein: CASSQQGNNYGYTF
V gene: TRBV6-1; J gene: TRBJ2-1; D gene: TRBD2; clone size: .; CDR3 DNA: TGTGCCAGCAGTGAAGGGTTGGTAGCGGGGAGCCATGAGCAGTTCTTC; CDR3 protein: CASSEGLVAGSHEQFF
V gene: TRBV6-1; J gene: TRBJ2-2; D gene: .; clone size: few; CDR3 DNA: TGTGCCAGCAGTGAAGCACAACAGAACACCGGGGAGCTGTTTTTT; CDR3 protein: CASSEAQQNTGELFF
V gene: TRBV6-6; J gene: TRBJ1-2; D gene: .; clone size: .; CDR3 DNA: TGTGCCAGCAGCGGAATTTGGGGACAAGGAGGCTACACCTTC; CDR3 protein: CASSGIWGQGGYTF
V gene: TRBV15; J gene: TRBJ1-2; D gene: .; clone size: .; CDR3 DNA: TGTGCCACCAGCAGAGATTTCGGTTATGGCTACACCTTC; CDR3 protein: CATSRDFGYGYTF
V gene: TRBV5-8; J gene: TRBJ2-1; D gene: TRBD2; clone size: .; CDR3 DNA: TGTGCCAGCAGCCGGAGCGGGGGCTCCTACAATGAGCAGTTCTTC; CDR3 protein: CASSRSGGSYNEQFF
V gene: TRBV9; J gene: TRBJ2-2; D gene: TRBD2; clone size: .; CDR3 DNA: TGTGCCAGCACCCGTAGGGCGGGGGGGAACACCGGGGAGCTGTTTTTT; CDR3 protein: CASTRRAGGNTGELFF
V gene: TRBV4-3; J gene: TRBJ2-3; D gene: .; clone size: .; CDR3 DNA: TGCGCCAGCAGCCAAGGGCACGAATACACAGATACGCAGTATTTT; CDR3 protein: CASSQGHEYTDTQYF
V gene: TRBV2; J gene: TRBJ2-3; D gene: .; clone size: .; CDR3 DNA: TGTGCCAGCAACCGGGACTTCAGAGATACGCAGTATTTT; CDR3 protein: CASNRDFRDTQYF